This TCR beta chain was identified during a study of cytomegalovirus exposure and HLA in healthy donors. Regarding the study as a whole: An analysis done earlier found most TCR beta V segments productive about 90% or about 30% of the time. Accurate prediction of most subjects' HLA-A and HLA-B alleles from TCR beta sequences was reported.

PCR used 60 Vbeta primers and 13 Jbeta primers. Here immunoSEQ multiplex PCR was the method, and the copy in TCRdb shows in-frame clones only, minus some. Of some 54,000 clones listed, 75% to 85% are singletons. This CDR3 is 15 amino acids long. The germline CDR1 and CDR2 sequences are SEHNR and FQNEAQ (reference sequence). V was clipped by 3 bases and J by 7 bases, with 19 bases between them. Comment on this clone: Its antigen is not known.

The sequenced sample was PBMCs. V usage is TRBV7-9 and J usage is TRBJ2-7, with D possibly TRBD2 on 5 matching bases. This receptor was taken from a male donor in good health and CMV-seronegative. The CDR3 reads CASSFSVGDPGEQYF. CDR3 DNA sequence: TGTGCCAGCAGCTTCTCTGTGGGAGACCCGGGGGAGCAGTACTTC.